Listed below are T cell receptor beta chains from one sample, sequenced in a study of blood T cell repertoires in COVID-19. Profiled with immunoSEQ multiplex PCR; TCRdb holds only in-frame clones, not every one. The table lists a few hundred thousand clones, about 83% of them singletons. The source material was peripheral blood. Every receptor here comes from a woman in her 50s with acute or convalescent COVID-19. Both conserved end residues are part of each CDR3. D genes are given only for firm matches. Not every row has a clone size; where given, it reads once, few, many or a size class.

J gene: TRBJ2-1; D gene: TRBD2; clone size: NA; V gene: TRBV4-1; CDR3 protein: CASSLYNPREGYNEQFF; CDR3 DNA: TGCGCCAGCAGCCTCTACAACCCTCGGGAGGGATACAATGAGCAGTTCTTC
J gene: TRBJ2-5; D gene: NA; clone size: NA; V gene: TRBV24-1; CDR3 protein: CATSDPKPPGSGEETQYF; CDR3 DNA: TGTGCCACCAGTGATCCGAAACCTCCGGGCTCCGGGGAAGAGACCCAGTACTTC
J gene: TRBJ2-7; D gene: TRBD1; clone size: NA; V gene: TRBV5-1; CDR3 protein: CATGDSPYEQYF; CDR3 DNA: TGCGCCACCGGGGACAGCCCCTACGAGCAGTACTTC
J gene: TRBJ1-4; D gene: TRBD1; clone size: NA; V gene: TRBV19; CDR3 protein: CASSIGPGGQQSGKLFF; CDR3 DNA: TGTGCCAGTAGTATAGGTCCAGGGGGCCAACAATCGGGAAAACTGTTTTTT
J gene: TRBJ2-3; D gene: NA; clone size: once; V gene: TRBV19; CDR3 protein: CASSLGGPSTDTQYF; CDR3 DNA: TGTGCCAGTAGTCTCGGGGGGCCCAGCACAGATACGCAGTATTTT
J gene: TRBJ1-1; D gene: TRBD1; clone size: few; V gene: TRBV6-1; CDR3 protein: CASSDTRDSMNTEAFF; CDR3 DNA: TGTGCCAGCAGTGATACCCGGGACAGCATGAACACTGAAGCTTTCTTT
J gene: TRBJ2-5; D gene: NA; clone size: NA; V gene: TRBV7-2; CDR3 protein: CASTRGRGSMETQYF; CDR3 DNA: TGTGCCAGCACCCGGGGCAGGGGTTCAATGGAGACCCAGTACTTC
J gene: TRBJ2-2; D gene: TRBD2; clone size: NA; V gene: TRBV5-4; CDR3 protein: CASSLGLAPTGELFF; CDR3 DNA: TGTGCCAGCAGCTTAGGACTAGCGCCCACCGGGGAGCTGTTTTTT
J gene: TRBJ1-3; D gene: NA; clone size: NA; V gene: TRBV7-2; CDR3 protein: CASTPSGSLNTIYF; CDR3 DNA: TGTGCCAGCACCCCCAGCGGGTCTTTAAACACCATATATTTT
J gene: TRBJ2-2; D gene: TRBD2; clone size: NA; V gene: TRBV5-1; CDR3 protein: CATSSGSTGELFF; CDR3 DNA: TGCGCCACATCTAGCGGGAGCACCGGGGAGCTGTTTTTT
J gene: TRBJ2-2; D gene: TRBD1; clone size: NA; V gene: TRBV4-1; CDR3 protein: CASSQPAQGASTGELFF; CDR3 DNA: TGCGCCAGCAGCCAACCCGCTCAGGGGGCGAGCACCGGGGAGCTGTTTTTT
J gene: TRBJ2-3; D gene: NA; clone size: NA; V gene: TRBV29-1; CDR3 protein: CSEQYGPSTDTQYF; CDR3 DNA: TGCAGCGAACAGTACGGCCCTAGCACAGATACGCAGTATTTT
J gene: TRBJ1-1; D gene: NA; clone size: NA; V gene: TRBV30; CDR3 protein: CAVEAGASSTEAFF; CDR3 DNA: TGTGCGGTGGAGGCCGGAGCCTCGAGCACTGAAGCTTTCTTT
J gene: TRBJ1-4; D gene: NA; clone size: NA; V gene: TRBV7-9; CDR3 protein: CASSLDRVEKLFF; CDR3 DNA: TGTGCCAGCAGCTTAGACAGGGTGGAAAAACTGTTTTTT
J gene: TRBJ2-6; D gene: NA; clone size: NA; V gene: TRBV19; CDR3 protein: CASSITRTGANVLTF; CDR3 DNA: TGTGCCAGTAGTATTACCCGGACAGGGGCCAACGTCCTGACTTTC
J gene: TRBJ1-5; D gene: NA; clone size: few; V gene: TRBV12-5; CDR3 protein: CASGLGGRNQPQHF; CDR3 DNA: TGTGCTAGTGGTTTGGGGGGGCGCAATCAGCCCCAGCATTTT
J gene: TRBJ1-2; D gene: NA; clone size: NA; V gene: TRBV5-1; CDR3 protein: CASSRLGVGGDYGYTF; CDR3 DNA: TGCGCCAGCAGTCGGCTCGGGGTCGGAGGCGACTATGGCTACACCTTC
J gene: TRBJ2-1; D gene: TRBD2; clone size: NA; V gene: TRBV7-8; CDR3 protein: CASSLVRGVNEQFF; CDR3 DNA: TGTGCCAGCAGCTTAGTGCGGGGGGTTAATGAGCAGTTCTTC
J gene: TRBJ2-2; D gene: TRBD2; clone size: NA; V gene: TRBV10-3; CDR3 protein: CAINPGTSGGAGTGELFF; CDR3 DNA: TGTGCCATCAACCCCGGGACTAGCGGGGGGGCAGGGACCGGGGAGCTGTTTTTT
J gene: TRBJ1-2; D gene: NA; clone size: NA; V gene: TRBV2; CDR3 protein: CASSESPVANYGYTF; CDR3 DNA: TGTGCCAGCAGTGAAAGTCCGGTGGCTAACTATGGCTACACCTTC
J gene: TRBJ1-6; D gene: NA; clone size: NA; V gene: TRBV10-3; CDR3 protein: CAIGGQLDPLHF; CDR3 DNA: TGTGCCATCGGTGGACAGCTGGATCCCCTCCACTTT
J gene: TRBJ1-1; D gene: NA; clone size: NA; V gene: TRBV2; CDR3 protein: CASSVGQGSEAFF; CDR3 DNA: TGTGCCAGCAGTGTAGGCCAGGGCTCTGAAGCTTTCTTT
J gene: TRBJ2-5; D gene: TRBD2; clone size: once; V gene: TRBV9; CDR3 protein: CASSVTSGRVETQYF; CDR3 DNA: TGTGCCAGCAGCGTAACTAGCGGGAGAGTGGAGACCCAGTACTTC
J gene: TRBJ2-3; D gene: NA; clone size: NA; V gene: TRBV27; CDR3 protein: CASSMTGFTDTQYF; CDR3 DNA: TGTGCCAGCAGTATGACAGGTTTCACAGATACGCAGTATTTT
J gene: TRBJ2-6; D gene: TRBD1; clone size: NA; V gene: TRBV10-1; CDR3 protein: CASSEGQGAGANVLTF; CDR3 DNA: TGCGCCAGCAGTGAGGGACAGGGGGCAGGGGCCAACGTCCTGACTTTC
J gene: TRBJ1-4; D gene: NA; clone size: NA; V gene: TRBV9; CDR3 protein: CASSPGGKDEKLFF; CDR3 DNA: TGTGCCAGCAGCCCGGGGGGGAAGGATGAAAAACTGTTTTTT
J gene: TRBJ2-5; D gene: NA; clone size: NA; V gene: TRBV21-1; CDR3 protein: CASSLSEGEDRSGGKTQYF; CDR3 DNA: TGTGCCAGCAGCCTAAGCGAGGGGGAGGACAGGAGCGGGGGTAAGACCCAGTACTTC